The next 32 T cell receptor beta chains were all read from a single sample in a study of cytomegalovirus exposure and HLA in healthy donors. Sequenced by immunoSEQ multiplex PCR; TCRdb stores in-frame clones only, minus some. Among 150,000 to 200,000 clones, less than 90% were seen once, and the ten largest hold 9.5% to 13%. The sample was PBMCs. Source of these receptors: a man aged 30-40 years in good health and CMV-seropositive.

The rearrangement uses TRBV19 and TRBJ1-1; the D gene is possibly TRBD1 (6 bases). CDR1 and CDR2 from the germline V gene are LNHDA and SQIVND (reference sequence). The V end was cut by 2 bases, the J end by 5 bases, with 12 bases between. CDR3 size: 14 residues. CDR3 protein: CASSISGGYTEAFF. CDR3 sequence (DNA): TGTGCCAGTAGTATATCGGGGGGCTATACTGAAGCTTTCTTT.

This chain uses TRBV28 with TRBJ2-7; 7 nucleotides line up with TRBD1. Losses at the gene ends were 10 bases for V and 0 bases for J; bases not matched to a gene: 6. Germline V CDR1 and CDR2: MDHEN, SYDVKM. This CDR3 comprises 13 residues. DNA of the CDR3: TGTGCCACCTTCAGGGGGAGCTCCTACGAGCAGTACTTC. This gives the protein CATFRGSSYEQYF.

The V call is TRBV19, the J call TRBJ2-3; 10 bases fit TRBD2. This CDR3 is 14 amino acids long. Trimming cost V 6 bases and J 4 bases; bases outside gene matches: 4. Germline V lookup: CDR1 LNHDA, CDR2 SQIVND (reference sequence). The DNA for the CDR3 is TGTGCCAGTAGCACTAGCGGGATGGCAGATACGCAGTATTTT. It is translated as CASSTSGMADTQYF.

Notes on this clone: The same CDR3 is also encoded by other DNA sequences in this sample. CDR3 region: CASSLGQFNQPQHF. In DNA form, the CDR3 reads TGTGCCAGCAGCCTCGGACAGTTCAATCAGCCCCAGCATTTT. This rearrangement joins TRBV7-2 to TRBJ1-5; tentatively, D is TRBD1 (6 bases). With 5 bases removed from V and 3 bases from J, the gap between germline ends came to 11 bases. The length of the CDR3 is 14 residues. Germline values: CDR1 SGHTA, CDR2 FQGNSA.

In nucleotides, the CDR3 is TGTGCCAGCAGTTTAATCTCAGGGGCGGATGGCTACACCTTC. This translates into CASSLISGADGYTF. V is TRBV27 and J is TRBJ1-2, with D possibly being TRBD1 (6 bases). This CDR3 is 14 amino acids long. Germline CDR1 reads MNHEY; CDR2 reads SMNVEV (reference sequence). Trimming shortened V by 2 bases and J by 6 bases, and 13 bases separated the two germline ends.

The rearrangement joins TRBV7-8 to TRBJ1-5, with D uncertain. Germline CDR1 is SGHVS and CDR2 is FQNEAQ. The CDR3 contains 11 residues. Trimming removed 4 bases from V and 11 bases from J, with 9 bases in between. CDR3 residues: CASSSDGSQHF. The CDR3 DNA reads TGTGCCAGCAGCTCCGACGGGTCCCAGCATTTT.

The genes are TRBV5-1 and TRBJ2-7, with D perhaps matching TRBD2 (5 bases). V shed 3 bases and J shed 5 bases, with 9 bases lying between them. The CDR3 has 12 amino acids. Germline V gene data show CDR1 as SGHRS and CDR2 as YFSETQ. DNA of the CDR3: TGCGCCAGCAGCTCCGGACTCAACGAGCAGTACTTC. This codes for CASSSGLNEQYF.

This clone was seen once. This chain uses TRBV9 with TRBJ1-2, with a possible D match to TRBD1 (5 bases). CDR3 length: 13 residues. Germline V gene data show CDR1 as SGDLS and CDR2 as YYNGEE. The ends were cut back, 0 bases at V and 8 bases at J, with 11 bases in the middle. The CDR3 DNA reads TGTGCCAGCAGCGTAGAAGGTGGGGCCGGCTACACCTTC. Its translation is CASSVEGGAGYTF.

CDR3 sequence (DNA): TGTGCCAGCAGCTTAGTATGGAGTGAGGGAGCTAACTATGGCTACACCTTC. It encodes CASSLVWSEGANYGYTF. This chain joins TRBV7-2 and TRBJ1-2; D is unresolved. Germline CDR1 and CDR2: SGHTA and FQGNSA. The CDR3 is made up of 17 amino acids. Trimming removed 1 base at V and 0 bases at J, with 15 bases between.

The rearrangement joins TRBV7-9 to TRBJ2-5; TRBD2 aligns across 8 bases. The germline V gene has CDR1 SEHNR and CDR2 FQNEAQ (reference sequence). The CDR3 has 15 amino acids. V trimming: 3 bases; J trimming: 1 base; junction bases outside the gene matches: 4. CDR3 in amino acids: CASSLVRGGQETQYF. For the CDR3, the DNA is TGTGCCAGCAGCTTGGTCCGGGGGGGCCAAGAGACCCAGTACTTC.

CDR3 coding DNA: TGCGCCAGCAGCTTGGGACAGAAGGAAGAGACCCAGTACTTC. It specifies CASSLGQKEETQYF. The rearrangement links TRBV5-1 to TRBJ2-5; a weak D match, TRBD1 (5 bases). The CDR3 is made up of 14 amino acids. CDR1 SGHRS and CDR2 YFSETQ come from the germline V gene. V gave up 0 bases and J gave up 3 bases, with 9 bases separating them. Looking up the rest from reference TRBV5-1 and TRBJ2-5 gives the full variable domain: KAGVTQTPRYLIKTRGQQVTLSCSPISGHRSVSWYQQTPGQGLQFLFEYFSETQRNKGNFPGRFSGRQFSNSRSEMNVSTLELGDSALYLCASSLGQKEETQYFGPGTRLLVL.

The chain links TRBV7-9 to TRBJ1-6, with a weak D call TRBD1 (5 bases). This CDR3 has 14 amino acids. With 6 bases removed from V and 10 bases from J, the gap between germline ends came to 16 bases. Germline V gives CDR1 SEHNR, CDR2 FQNEAQ (reference sequence). The DNA for the CDR3 is TGTGCCAGCAGGTTCACAGGATCCCAGTCACCCCTCCACTTT. It yields the protein CASRFTGSQSPLHF.

The J gene is TRBJ2-3, the V gene TRBV18, with D maybe TRBD1 (6 bases). This CDR3 has 17 residues. Germline V gene sequence: CDR1 KGHSH, CDR2 LQKENI. Trimming shortened V by 6 bases and J by 8 bases, and 27 bases separated the two germline ends. The CDR3 nucleotides are TGTGCCAGCTCGCCTACGTACGGGACACTGAGTTTAGGTACGCAGTATTTT. Translating gives CASSPTYGTLSLGTQYF.

In this sample, this clone turned up a few times. The chain couples TRBV10-3 to TRBJ2-7; D perhaps matches TRBD1 (6 bases). The CDR3 is 13 amino acids. With 3 bases removed from V and 3 bases from J, the gap between germline ends came to 9 bases. Germline V CDR1 and CDR2: ENHRY, SYGVKD. CDR3: CAISEQGGYEQYF. CDR3 coding DNA: TGTGCCATCAGTGAACAGGGTGGCTACGAGCAGTACTTC.

The table lists this clone with a few counts. The gene calls are TRBV19 and TRBJ1-5; D not certain. Germline CDR1 is LNHDA and CDR2 is SQIVND (reference sequence). This CDR3 spans 14 amino acids. V was shortened by 5 bases and J by 1 base, with 9 bases between the two germline ends. The CDR3 nucleotides are TGTGCCAGTAGTCCGGGTGTCAGCAATCAGCCCCAGCATTTT. Translation: CASSPGVSNQPQHF.

The CDR3 is CASSPGLQEGEQYF. CDR3 nucleotides: TGTGCCAGCAGCCCCGGCCTGCAAGAGGGCGAGCAGTACTTC. The chain employs TRBV9 and TRBJ2-7; D is possibly TRBD2 (5 bases). CDR1 SGDLS and CDR2 YYNGEE come from the germline V gene. The CDR3 has 14 residues. V was cut by 4 bases and J by 6 bases, with 17 bases left in between.

The chain has TRBV5-1 and TRBJ1-1; D may be TRBD1 (6 bases). Germline CDR1 and CDR2: SGHRS and YFSETQ. Trimming took 0 bases from V and 4 from J, leaving 19 bases between them. The CDR3 runs 17 residues. The CDR3 DNA is TGCGCCAGCAGCTTGGTCCTCGGTGGGGAGGGGGGCACTGAAGCTTTCTTT. It yields the protein CASSLVLGGEGGTEAFF.

V and J are TRBV27 and TRBJ1-1; D remains unclear. The V and J ends lost 8 bases and 0 bases respectively, with 16 bases between them. From germline, CDR1 is MNHEY and CDR2 SMNVEV (reference sequence). The CDR3 loop spans 15 amino acids. In DNA, the CDR3 is TGTGCCAGCTCCCTCAGGAATCTTATGAACACTGAAGCTTTCTTT. This codes for CASSLRNLMNTEAFF.

The gene calls are TRBV27 and TRBJ2-1; TRBD2 matches at 10 bases. The V and J ends lost 6 bases and 8 bases, in that order; junction bases with no gene match: 10. The CDR3 runs to 15 residues. Germline assignment: CDR1 MNHEY and CDR2 SMNVEV (reference sequence). As DNA, the CDR3 is TGTGCCAGCAGCAAGCGGGAGGGCCATCGGTATGAGCAGTTCTTC. It specifies CASSKREGHRYEQFF.

This sequence joins TRBV6-1 and TRBJ1-3; D gene ambiguous. The CDR3 has 17 residues. V lost 1 base and J lost 2, with 15 bases in between. CDR1 is MNHNS and CDR2 is SASEGT in the germline V gene. CDR3 sequence reads: CASSEVGGRPTGNTIYF. The CDR3 DNA is TGTGCCAGCAGTGAAGTCGGAGGACGGCCAACTGGAAACACCATATATTTT.

The chain joins TRBV30 to TRBJ2-1, with 9 bases that match TRBD2. The germline CDR1 and CDR2 sequences are GTSNPN and SVGIG (reference sequence). The CDR3 contains 13 residues. V gave up 4 bases and J gave up 5 bases; unmatched junction bases: 3. The CDR3 spells CAWKRGANNEQFF. The CDR3 region has the DNA TGTGCCTGGAAGCGGGGGGCAAACAATGAGCAGTTCTTC.

This clone appeared many times. The chain recombines TRBV4-3 with TRBJ2-1, with 10 bases lining up with TRBD2. This CDR3 is built from 15 residues. The ends lost 2 bases at V and 5 bases at J; junction bases unmatched: 3. The germline V gene encodes CDR1 LGHNA and CDR2 YSLEER. CDR3: CASSQLAGVNNEQFF. CDR3 coding DNA: TGCGCCAGCAGCCAACTAGCGGGGGTTAACAATGAGCAGTTCTTC.

The chain links TRBV7-3 to TRBJ2-1; D gene ambiguous. Between the trimmed V and J ends, which lost 3 bases and 4 bases, there was a span of 7 bases. The CDR3 totals 13 residues. Germline V gene lookup returns CDR1 SGHTA and CDR2 FQGTGA. CDR3 in amino acids: CASSFRQYNEQFF. In DNA, the CDR3 is TGTGCCAGCAGCTTCAGACAATACAATGAGCAGTTCTTC. The whole variable domain, remainder taken from reference TRBV7-3 and TRBJ2-1, is GAGVSQTPSNKVTEKGKYVELRCDPISGHTALYWYRQSLGQGPEFLIYFQGTGAADDSGLPNDRFFAVRPEGSVSTLKIQRTERGDSAVYLCASSFRQYNEQFFGPGTRLTVL.

The gene calls are TRBV28 and TRBJ2-7; 8 bases align to TRBD2. This CDR3 region has 13 residues. Germline V gene sequence: CDR1 MDHEN, CDR2 SYDVKM. Unmatched junction bases numbered 7, after V lost 6 bases and J lost 6 bases. The CDR3 loop reads CASRSGGSLEQYF. In nucleotides, the CDR3 is TGTGCCAGCAGGTCGGGAGGGTCGCTCGAGCAGTACTTC.

The chain uses TRBV13 and TRBJ1-5; D remains unclear. Trimming removed 5 bases at V and 4 bases at J, with 15 bases between. CDR3 size: 15 residues. CDR1 is PRHDT and CDR2 is FYEKMQ in the germline V gene (reference sequence). The CDR3 DNA follows: TGTGCCAGCAGCACTAGACGGTTCCCGAATCAGCCCCAGCATTTT. Its translation: CASSTRRFPNQPQHF.

This chain uses TRBV7-6 with TRBJ1-6; TRBD1 aligns across 7 bases. This CDR3 comprises 18 residues. CDR1 is SGHVS, CDR2 FNYEAQ, per germline. Trimming removed 5 bases from V and 6 bases from J; junction bases left unmatched: 16. CDR3 sequence reads: CASSLHRTGRKFNSPLHF. The CDR3 nucleotides read TGTGCCAGCAGCCTTCACCGGACAGGAAGAAAGTTTAATTCACCCCTCCACTTT.

The chain joins TRBV20-1 to TRBJ1-2; 7 bases are shared with TRBD1. V gave up 7 bases and J gave up 3 bases; unmatched junction bases: 2. Germline CDR1 reads DFQATT; CDR2 reads SNEGSKA (reference sequence). This CDR3 has 11 residues. The CDR3 spells CSGQGDYGYTF. The DNA for the CDR3 is TGCAGTGGACAGGGTGACTATGGCTACACCTTC.

The V gene is TRBV27, the J gene TRBJ1-3; D gene unclear. This CDR3 region has 14 residues. V was cut by 3 bases and J by 0 bases, with 6 bases left in between. Germline CDR1 is MNHEY and CDR2 is SMNVEV (reference sequence). This chain's CDR3 is CASSLAGSGNTIYF. In nucleotides, the CDR3 is TGTGCCAGCAGTTTGGCAGGCTCTGGAAACACCATATATTTT.

This chain uses TRBV18 with TRBJ2-1; the match to TRBD1 covers 7 bases. The CDR3 is 14 residues long. The J segment lost 8 bases and the V segment lost 3 bases, leaving 7 bases of the junction unmatched. The V gene's germline CDR1 is KGHSH and CDR2 LQKENI. CDR3 in DNA: TGTGCCAGCTCACCCCGACAGGGTAGTCATGAGCAGTTCTTC. Amino acids: CASSPRQGSHEQFF.

The rearrangement joins TRBV10-3 to TRBJ1-5, with D hard to call. CDR3 length: 15 residues. Germline V gene sequence: CDR1 ENHRY, CDR2 SYGVKD. V was cut by 3 bases and J by 1 base, with 10 bases left in between. For the CDR3, the DNA is TGTGCCATCAGTGAAGGAGGGTTCAGCAATCAGCCCCAGCATTTT. Encoded protein: CAISEGGFSNQPQHF.

Comments on this clone: Here the CDR3 omits its conserved ending phenylalanine or tryptophan, so a read error is the likely source. No DNA is shown, since the ends of the CDR3 on it are uncertain; the CDR3 is the one TCRdb lists. The rearrangement joins TRBV6-6 to TRBJ1-2; the table gives TRBD1 as D, unverified against the DNA. The CDR3 sequence runs 14 residues, both termini included. The V gene's germline CDR1 is MNHNY and CDR2 SVGAGI (reference sequence). The CDR3 reads CASSSPGQDSVSFL.

This chain connects TRBV15 to TRBJ1-5; D unresolved. This CDR3 spans 14 amino acids. V shed 1 base and J shed 4 bases, with 8 bases lying between them. CDR1 and CDR2 (germline): LNHNV, YYDKDF (reference sequence). CDR3 bases: TGTGCCACCAGCAGAGTCCGGGAAAATCAGCCCCAGCATTTT. Residues: CATSRVRENQPQHF.